The entry that follows covers one T cell receptor (beta chain) sequence. TCRdb's table, derived via immunoSEQ multiplex PCR, lists solely in-frame clones and lacks some. Of some 190,000 clones listed, around 76% are singletons. This entry comes from a study of blood T cell repertoires in COVID-19. V was shortened by 0 bases and J by 0 bases, with 6 bases between the two germline ends. This CDR3 has 14 residues. Germline CDR1 and CDR2: SGHRS and YFSETQ. The chain combines TRBV5-1 with TRBJ1-2; no clear D. The TCR comes from a woman in her sixties with COVID-19, enrolled during active disease. The sequencing sample was made of peripheral blood. CDR3 loop: CASSLELANYGYTF. The CDR3 DNA follows: TGCGCCAGCAGCTTGGAACTGGCTAACTATGGCTACACCTTC.